This record looks at one TCR beta chain sequence and its context. Its recognized antigen is unknown. Base quality data are lacking; no much larger clone is found one base away. This sample is drawn from a study of cytotoxic CD8 clonotypes in ibrutinib-treated CLL (dated by TCRdb to the early 2020s). In terms of the full investigation: The cohort was composed of more than ten relapsed/refractory and roughly 16 treatment-naive patients; IGHV unmutated status was identified in 17 patients. Responses were partial in around 25 patients and complete in 2; after median approximately 69 months follow-up, roughly 14 stayed in remission and some twelve progressed. Samples at response were collected after a median of around twelve months of treatment, with a range of roughly 6 to 36 months. On average, each sample yielded about 250,000 productive templates and 94,082 productive rearrangements. Longitudinal samples were available for about 30% of the roughly 86 trial participants. Cryopreserved peripheral blood mononuclear cells were collected at three points: before therapy, at response, and at either sustained remission or disease progression. Every sample from remission and from progressive disease was obtained while the patients were still on ibrutinib.

What the study reported, not specific to this receptor: Public clonotypes were rare and either shrank or stayed stable during treatment, and the rise in clonality at ibrutinib response reflected expansion of private clonotypes. Sustained-remission and progressing patients did not have matched sampling times, and lymph node repertoires were not examined. Baseline clonality exceeded that of age-matched healthy donors and correlated strongly with circulating CD8+ T-cell counts. An increase in clonality was observed at ibrutinib response, with clonality remaining stable during sustained remission and falling back toward baseline at progression.

In the paper's terms, the time point label means: progressive disease on ibrutinib. Roughly 1.9 micrograms of genomic DNA were extracted from cryopreserved PBMCs for TCR beta library preparation. Longitudinal blood samples from CLL patients on ibrutinib monotherapy underwent high-throughput TCR beta sequencing. The patients were enrolled in a single-center, open-label phase 2 trial of ibrutinib monotherapy. The goal of deep resolution MiSeq sequencing was a depth between 1 in 1 million and 1 in 200,000 T cells, and coverage averaged 10x per clonotype. The immunoSEQ hsTCRB Kit was used to generate TCR beta libraries. The original methods were these. ImmunoSEQ Data Assistant and ImmunoSEQ Analyzer were used for data analysis, and V, D and J genes were assigned according to IMGT definitions. Clonality, which ranges from 0 to 1, was calculated as one minus the normalized Shannon entropy of productive rearrangement frequencies. Only overrepresented clonotypes making up at least 0.05% of the repertoire of each patient were included in the public clonotype analysis. Thirteen age-matched healthy donor repertoires from immuneACCESS were used as controls for clonality. The source is immuneACCESS, and TCRdb retained only in-frame sequences with V and J called. Part of the clones is not carried over; for the studies checked, unresolved V genes explain less than half of this, and the remainder is unexplained. The DNA was the basis for D and trimming; V, J and clone size are from that table. A total of approximately 74,000 clones appear in this sample, 80% of them only once. The biggest ten clones account for more than 7.5% of the sample.

The source material was PBMCs, sampled at disease progression, from a patient treated with ibrutinib. The origin of this receptor is a human donor with chronic lymphocytic leukemia.

CDR3 reads: CASSEWSQNTEAFF. The nucleotides read TGTGCCAGCAGTGAATGGAGTCAGAACACTGAAGCTTTCTTT. The chain couples TRBV2 to TRBJ1-1; no D gene can be assigned with confidence. Taken from the germline V gene, the CDR1 and CDR2 loops are SNHLY and FYNNEI. The junction shows trimming of 2 bases on V and 1 base on J, plus 8 bases between the germline ends. The CDR3 numbers 14 residues from cysteine through phenylalanine. The read is trimmed to its CDR3 DNA, 42 bases read in frame from base 1.